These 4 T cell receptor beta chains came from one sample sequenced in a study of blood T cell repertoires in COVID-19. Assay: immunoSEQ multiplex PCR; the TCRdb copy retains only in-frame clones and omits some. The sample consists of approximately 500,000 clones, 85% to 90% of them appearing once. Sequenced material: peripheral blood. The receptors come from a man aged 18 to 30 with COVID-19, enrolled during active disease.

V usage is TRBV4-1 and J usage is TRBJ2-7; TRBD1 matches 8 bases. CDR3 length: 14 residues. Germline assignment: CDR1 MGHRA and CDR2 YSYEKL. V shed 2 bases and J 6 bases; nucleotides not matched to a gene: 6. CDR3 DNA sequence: TGCGCCAGCAGCCAAAGACAGGGGTTTCTCGAGCAGTACTTC. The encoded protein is CASSQRQGFLEQYF.

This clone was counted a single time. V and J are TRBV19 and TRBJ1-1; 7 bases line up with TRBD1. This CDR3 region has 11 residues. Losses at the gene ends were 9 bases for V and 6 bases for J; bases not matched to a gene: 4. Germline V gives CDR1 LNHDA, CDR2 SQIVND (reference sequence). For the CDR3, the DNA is TGTGCCAGCAAACAGGGGCCTGAAGCTTTCTTT. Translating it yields CASKQGPEAFF.

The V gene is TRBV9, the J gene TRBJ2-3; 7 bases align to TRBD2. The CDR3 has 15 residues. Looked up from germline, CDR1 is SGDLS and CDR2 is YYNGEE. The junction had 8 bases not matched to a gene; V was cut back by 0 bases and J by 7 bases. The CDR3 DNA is TGTGCCAGCAGCGTAGGGGGCGGGAGAGGAAATACGCAGTATTTT. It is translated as CASSVGGGRGNTQYF.

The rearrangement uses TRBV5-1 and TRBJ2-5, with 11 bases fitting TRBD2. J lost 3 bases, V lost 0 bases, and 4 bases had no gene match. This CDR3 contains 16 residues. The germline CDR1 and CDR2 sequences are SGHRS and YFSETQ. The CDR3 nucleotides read TGCGCCAGCAGCTTGGCCGGGACTAGCGGCGAAGAGACCCAGTACTTC. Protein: CASSLAGTSGEETQYF.